The T cell receptor (beta chain) described here comes from a study of T cells in Graves' hyperthyroidism and ophthalmopathy. For the study at large: The initial diagnosis was the point when peripheral blood was collected, ahead of any treatment.

Using RNA transcripts as the source, TCR beta CDR3 regions were amplified. TCR CDR3 underwent first-round RT-PCR with the HTBI primer set. TCRdb re-called the multiplex PCR reads with MiXCR, one entry per CDR3 protein. In the table there are about 160,000 distinct CDR3 sequences, 8% to 9.5% of which are singletons. The V and J ends lost 7 bases and 3 bases respectively, with 16 bases between them. This CDR3 has 13 amino acids. Germline CDR1 DFQATT, CDR2 SNEGSKA (reference sequence). This clonotype was observed at least ten times. Its antigen remains unknown. Progressors' blood was drawn at hyperthyroidism diagnosis, before ophthalmopathy symptoms. Study results and limitations: From stable hyperthyroidism, ophthalmopathy was set apart by a 13 V-J model. Blood also showed most of the thyroid clonotypes that were expanded above 0.001.

The rearrangement joins TRBV20-1 to TRBJ2-7; the D is unclear. Sequencing used blood. The receptor's source is a woman aged 18-29 years with Graves' hyperthyroidism that later progressed to Graves' ophthalmopathy. CDR3 bases: TGCAGTGTTACCCCGACCGCCGTCTACGAGCAGTACTTC. It yields the protein CSVTPTAVYEQYF.